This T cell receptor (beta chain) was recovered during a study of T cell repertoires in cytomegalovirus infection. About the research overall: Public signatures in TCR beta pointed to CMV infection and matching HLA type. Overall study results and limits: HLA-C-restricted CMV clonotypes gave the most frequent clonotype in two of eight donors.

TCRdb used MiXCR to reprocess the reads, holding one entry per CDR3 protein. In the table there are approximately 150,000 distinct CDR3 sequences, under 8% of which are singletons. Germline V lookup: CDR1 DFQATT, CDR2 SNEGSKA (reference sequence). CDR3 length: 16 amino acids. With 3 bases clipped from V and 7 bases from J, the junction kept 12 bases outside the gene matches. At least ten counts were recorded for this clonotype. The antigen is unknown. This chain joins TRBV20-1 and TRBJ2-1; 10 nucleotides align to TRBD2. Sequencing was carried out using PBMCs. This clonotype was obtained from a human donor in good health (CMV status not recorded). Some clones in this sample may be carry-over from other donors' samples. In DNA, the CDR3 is TGCAGTGCTAGTCCCCAGCGGGGGGGCTTCTGGAATGAGCAGTTCTTC. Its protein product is CSASPQRGGFWNEQFF.